The sequence of this TCR beta chain was determined in a study of control samples from healthy donors and cancer patients (TCRdb year 2020). The library came from the immunoSEQ multiplex PCR assay. In TCRdb, the immuneACCESS table is reduced to in-frame sequences with V and J assigned. These tables do not hold every clone; where another copy was compared, an unresolved V gene accounts for under half, and the others remain unexplained. Present in this sample are 75,000 to 90,000 clones, 89% of which were seen just once. Over 5.5% of the sample is taken by the ten largest. Comments on this clone: This receptor's antigen is unknown. No per-base quality is available; no much larger clone lies one base away.

Spanning cysteine to phenylalanine, the CDR3 consists of 14 amino acids. The read is trimmed to its CDR3 DNA, 42 bases read in frame from base 1. The germline V gene yields MNHEY for CDR1 and SVGEGT for CDR2. V is trimmed back by 6 bases and J by 7 bases, and the junction contains 6 bases that no gene match accounts for. Specimen: blood. Here the chain combines TRBV6-2 or TRBV6-3 and TRBJ1-6; 7 central nucleotides agree with TRBD1. The receptor was isolated from a man over 45 in good health. For the CDR3, the sequence is CASSFGTENSPLHF. The sequence in DNA is TGTGCCAGCAGCTTCGGGACAGAGAATTCACCCCTCCACTTT.